This T cell receptor beta chain was recovered during a study of T cell changes during pregnancy in multiple sclerosis. The data were produced by immunoSEQ multiplex PCR, yet TCRdb's version contains in-frame clones alone and is incomplete. The sample lists about 51,000 clones; around 93% were seen once. Germline CDR1 is LNHDA and CDR2 is SQIVND (reference sequence). CDR3 length: 12 residues. V was shortened by 3 bases and J by 7 bases, with 9 bases between the two germline ends. This sequence joins TRBV19 and TRBJ1-2; D possibly corresponds to TRBD1 (6 bases). The receptor's source is a female donor with multiple sclerosis, enrolled in a pregnancy study. The sequences come from peripheral blood, collected in the second trimester of pregnancy. CDR3 nucleotides: TGTGCCAGTAGTATGGGGGCGAGTGGCTACACCTTC. It encodes CASSMGASGYTF.